This T cell receptor beta chain comes out of a study of cytomegalovirus exposure and HLA in healthy donors. The V gene's germline CDR1 is SGHAT and CDR2 FQNNGV. Trimming removed 6 bases from V and 4 bases from J, with 17 bases in between. The CDR3 runs to 15 residues. Concerning this clone itself: The target antigen is unknown.

Notes on the study in general: Some V segments (TRBV6-2 and TRBV6-3 among them) were excluded as indistinguishable.

PCR used 60 Vbeta primers and 13 Jbeta primers. Assay used: immunoSEQ multiplex PCR; TCRdb lists only in-frame clones, some missing. The sample comprises some 98,000 clones, around four fifths of which are singletons, and 3% to 4.5% rests with the top ten. Sequenced sample: PBMCs. V and J are TRBV11-2 and TRBJ2-3, with a weak D call TRBD2 (6 bases). The receptor's source is a female donor in good health and CMV-seropositive. CDR3 bases: TGTGCCAGCAGTTTGCGGGGAGCTGGGGCAGATACGCAGTATTTT. It is translated as CASSLRGAGADTQYF.